A single sample gave rise to the 14 T cell receptor beta chains below, sequenced in a study of blood T cell repertoires in COVID-19. Using immunoSEQ multiplex PCR, the repertoire was profiled, and TCRdb retains in-frame clones only, with some absent. This sample carries a few hundred thousand clones, 70% to 90% of them seen once, and the ten largest clones take roughly 3%. The sample taken for sequencing was peripheral blood. These receptors were collected from a man in his 60s with acute or convalescent COVID-19.

A single count supports this clone. The chain is built from TRBV7-2 and TRBJ2-3; 10 bases are a match to TRBD1. Germline lookup yields CDR1 SGHTA and CDR2 FQGNSA. V shed 3 bases and J 2 bases; nucleotides not matched to a gene: 2. This CDR3 is built from 15 residues. The CDR3 nucleotides read TGTGCCAGCAGCTTGACAGGGGGCAACACAGATACGCAGTATTTT. It specifies CASSLTGGNTDTQYF.

The count of this clone is one. This sequence may be a read error, since a much larger clone differs from it by one base. The chain employs TRBV28 and TRBJ1-5; D gene uncertain. This CDR3 contains 15 residues. Trimming cost V 1 base and J 0 bases, with 7 bases left between them. In germline, CDR1 is MDHEN, CDR2 SYDVKM. CDR3 residues: CASSLSGYSNQPQHF. Here the CDR3 DNA reads TGTGCCAGCAGTTTATCCGGGTATAGCAATCAGCCCCAGCATTTT.

The rearrangement links TRBV19 to TRBJ1-1; 8 nucleotides match TRBD1. With V trimmed by 3 bases and J by 2 bases, 8 bases remained unmatched. The CDR3 has 16 residues. Germline V gene sequence: CDR1 LNHDA, CDR2 SQIVND (reference sequence). The CDR3: CASSMSRGQVNTEAFF. CDR3 bases: TGTGCCAGTAGTATGAGCAGGGGGCAAGTTAACACTGAAGCTTTCTTT.

The V gene is TRBV5-4, the J gene TRBJ2-7; D not certain. Trimming left V 3 bases short and J 1 base short, with 8 bases between. CDR3 length equals 13 residues. From germline, CDR1 is SGHNT and CDR2 YYREEE (reference sequence). Here the CDR3 reads CASSSTQSYEQYF. In nucleotides, the CDR3 is TGTGCCAGCAGCTCAACTCAATCCTACGAGCAGTACTTC.

The chain recombines TRBV14 with TRBJ2-4; 8 bases map to TRBD1. V was clipped by 5 bases and J by 6 bases; unmatched bases: 3. The germline V gene encodes CDR1 SGHDN and CDR2 FVKESK. The CDR3 totals 13 residues. CDR3 loop: CASSTGQGNIQYF. CDR3 DNA: TGTGCCAGCAGCACAGGACAGGGAAACATTCAGTACTTC.

The chain joins TRBV19 to TRBJ1-3, with D possibly TRBD1 on 6 matching bases. Germline loops: CDR1 LNHDA, CDR2 SQIVND (reference sequence). CDR3 length: 14 residues. Trimming took 3 bases from V and 1 from J, leaving 7 bases between them. CDR3 region: CASSIRGSGNTIYF. The CDR3 DNA follows: TGTGCCAGTAGTATCAGGGGTTCTGGAAACACCATATATTTT.

The chain joins TRBV5-4 to TRBJ2-2, with TRBD1 identical over 9 bases. Trimming took 5 bases from V and 0 from J; bases not matched to a gene: 8. CDR3 length: 17 residues. Per germline, CDR1 SGHNT and CDR2 YYREEE (reference sequence). The CDR3 reads CASSGGQGHANTGELFF. The CDR3 coding sequence is TGTGCCAGCAGTGGGGGACAGGGCCACGCGAACACCGGGGAGCTGTTTTTT. Full variable domain (rest looked up from reference TRBV5-4 and TRBJ2-2): ETGVTQSPTHLIKTRGQQVTLRCSSQSGHNTVSWYQQALGQGPQFIFQYYREEENGRGNFPPRFSGLQFPNYSSELNVNALELDDSALYLCASSGGQGHANTGELFFGEGSRLTVL.

This chain connects TRBV10-1 to TRBJ2-7; 9 bases fit TRBD1. The V segment lost 6 bases and the J segment 7 bases; nucleotides outside the gene matches: 7. The V gene's germline CDR1 is WNHNN and CDR2 SYGVQD (reference sequence). The CDR3 runs 13 residues. The CDR3 sequence is CASSGTGFKEQYF. CDR3 coding DNA: TGCGCCAGCAGCGGGACAGGGTTTAAGGAGCAGTACTTC.

The chain uses TRBV7-2 and TRBJ2-5; TRBD2 is a possible D gene (5 bases). There are 13 residues in the CDR3. Trimming cost V 2 bases and J 5 bases, with 9 bases left between them. The germline V gene encodes CDR1 SGHTA and CDR2 FQGNSA. CDR3: CASSLPPGETQYF. DNA of the CDR3: TGTGCCAGCAGCTTACCCCCGGGGGAGACCCAGTACTTC. Filled out from reference TRBV7-2 and TRBJ2-5, the complete variable domain reads GAGVSQSPSNKVTEKGKDVELRCDPISGHTALYWYRQSLGQGLEFLIYFQGNSAPDKSGLPSDRFSAERTGGSVSTLTIQRTQQEDSAVYLCASSLPPGETQYFGPGTRLLVL.

This chain joins TRBV7-2 and TRBJ2-5; D remains unclear. Germline values: CDR1 SGHTA, CDR2 FQGNSA. The germline V and J ends were trimmed by 0 bases and 2 bases, with 13 bases remaining between them. The CDR3 consists of 16 residues. The CDR3: CASSLALGLGQETQYF. The CDR3 DNA follows: TGTGCCAGCAGCTTAGCTCTAGGCCTTGGGCAAGAGACCCAGTACTTC.

The chain combines TRBV18 with TRBJ1-2; D remains ambiguous. The V gene lost 3 bases and the J gene lost 1 base, with 6 bases spanning the gap. The CDR3 has 13 amino acids. Germline CDR1 reads KGHSH; CDR2 reads LQKENI. CDR3 in amino acids: CASSPLDNYGYTF. In nucleotides, the CDR3 is TGTGCCAGCTCACCCCTAGATAACTATGGCTACACCTTC. The entire variable domain, with the rest obtained from reference TRBV18 and TRBJ1-2, is as follows: NAGVMQNPRHLVRRRGQEARLRCSPMKGHSHVYWYRQLPEEGLKFMVYLQKENIIDESGMPKERFSAEFPKEGPSILRIQQVVRGDSAAYFCASSPLDNYGYTFGSGTRLTVV.

The chain combines TRBV10-2 with TRBJ1-1; TRBD1 is a possible D gene (6 bases). The V gene's germline CDR1 is WSHSY and CDR2 SAAADI. This CDR3 spans 14 amino acids. The V gene lost 8 bases and the J gene lost 4 bases, with 17 bases spanning the gap. Here the CDR3 reads CASGFRGGVTEAFF. DNA for the CDR3: TGCGCCAGCGGCTTCAGGGGAGGGGTCACTGAAGCTTTCTTT.

This clone occurred many times. The V call is TRBV27, the J call TRBJ1-1, with TRBD1 matching 8 bases. V trimming: 5 bases; J trimming: 3 bases; junction bases outside the gene matches: 8. CDR1 and CDR2 from the germline V gene are MNHEY and SMNVEV (reference sequence). CDR3 length: 15 amino acids. The CDR3 DNA follows: TGTGCCAGCAGTCCCCGACAGGGGAAGTACACTGAAGCTTTCTTT. This translates into CASSPRQGKYTEAFF.

The rearrangement joins TRBV10-3 to TRBJ2-7, with no clear D. The CDR3 is 13 residues long. The germline V gene encodes CDR1 ENHRY and CDR2 SYGVKD. The V and J ends lost 7 bases and 3 bases respectively, with 13 bases between them. The CDR3 DNA is TGTGCCATCACGCCAGTCCTGAACTACGAGCAGTACTTC. This gives the protein CAITPVLNYEQYF.